What follows are 15 T cell receptor beta chains derived from one specimen sequenced in a study of T cell responses to AZD1222 COVID-19 vaccine (dated by TCRdb to about 2021). This specimen's time point label, per the study, means: about 28 days (+/-7) after the second vaccine dose. The protocol used for the library was the immunoSEQ multiplex PCR assay. This is the immuneACCESS table as TCRdb keeps it, with only in-frame sequences that have V and J called. A part of the clones is gone; compared with another copy, unresolved V genes explain less than half, and the rest is unexplained. Within this sample are some 100,000 clones, with more than 85% of them counted one time only. The ten largest clones add up to under 3.5% of the sample. The material was peripheral blood, obtained 28 days after the second AZD1222 dose. These receptors were obtained from an adult who received the AZD1222 COVID-19 vaccine.

V and J are TRBV5-6 and TRBJ1-3, with 9 bases identical to TRBD1. The CDR3 sequence is 16 residues long. Germline V gives CDR1 SGHDT, CDR2 YYEEEE. Germline trimming cut 3 bases from V and 0 bases from J; bases unmatched to any gene: 4. The CDR3 loop reads CASSWGTGNSGNTIYF. CDR3 nucleotide sequence: TGTGCCAGCAGCTGGGGGACAGGGAACTCTGGAAACACCATATATTTT.

V usage is TRBV29-1 and J usage is TRBJ1-2; 8 nucleotides match TRBD1. Germline V gene data show CDR1 as SQVTM and CDR2 as ANQGSEA. The CDR3 totals 12 residues. The CDR3 DNA reads TGCACTATCGGACAGGGTGAATATGGCTACACCTTC. Residues: CTIGQGEYGYTF.

CDR3 nucleotides: TGTGCCAGTAGTATACAGCCCAATGAGCAGTTCTTC. It translates to CASSIQPNEQFF. The chain couples TRBV19 to TRBJ2-1; D gene ambiguous. The V end lost 2 bases, the J end lost 6 bases, and 5 bases lay between the germline ends. The length of the CDR3 is 12 residues. Germline CDR1 is LNHDA and CDR2 is SQIVND (reference sequence).

This sequence joins TRBV5-6 and TRBJ1-1, with D unclear. Per the germline V gene, CDR1 is SGHDT and CDR2 is YYEEEE. Trimming left V 5 bases short and J 7 bases short, with 18 bases between. The CDR3 is made up of 14 amino acids. CDR3 sequence: CASRHDPQKGEAFF. CDR3 nucleotides: TGTGCCAGCAGGCATGACCCCCAAAAGGGTGAAGCTTTCTTT.

The gene calls are TRBV9 and TRBJ1-1; 10 nucleotides agree with TRBD1. Germline V CDR1 and CDR2: SGDLS, YYNGEE. This CDR3 spans 15 amino acids. The V and J ends lost 3 bases and 5 bases, in that order; junction bases with no gene match: 7. The CDR3 loop reads CASSARQGARTEAFF. Written as DNA, the CDR3 is TGTGCCAGCAGCGCTAGACAGGGGGCTAGGACTGAAGCTTTCTTT.

This clone was observed a single time. This rearrangement joins TRBV5-4 to TRBJ1-6, with no clear D. V shed 0 bases and J shed 0 bases, with 10 bases lying between them. Per the germline V gene, CDR1 is SGHNT and CDR2 is YYREEE (reference sequence). The CDR3 spans 17 residues. The CDR3 DNA reads TGTGCCAGCAGCTTGGACCTCGGGGACTCCTATAATTCACCCCTCCACTTT. It codes for CASSLDLGDSYNSPLHF.

The chain links TRBV2 to TRBJ1-5, with D possibly TRBD1 on 6 matching bases. Trimming shortened V by 6 bases and J by 0 bases, and 12 bases separated the two germline ends. Germline assignment: CDR1 SNHLY and CDR2 FYNNEI. This CDR3 has 15 amino acids. CDR3 sequence reads: CASSKGQNSNQPQHF. The CDR3 nucleotides are TGTGCCAGCAGCAAAGGACAGAATAGCAATCAGCCCCAGCATTTT.

The chain uses TRBV5-1 and TRBJ2-1, with D possibly TRBD1 on 6 matching bases. Trimming shortened V by 4 bases and J by 4 bases, and 15 bases separated the two germline ends. Germline lookup yields CDR1 SGHRS and CDR2 YFSETQ. The CDR3 has 15 residues. CDR3 DNA: TGCGCCAGCAGCCCGACCGGGACAAATTACAATGAGCAGTTCTTC. It codes for CASSPTGTNYNEQFF.

As DNA, the CDR3 is TGTGCCAGCAGCCAAGCGTTTGCCCCTAGCACAGATACGCAGTATTTT. It encodes CASSQAFAPSTDTQYF. The V and J genes are TRBV3-1 (or the pseudogene TRBV3-2) and TRBJ2-3; D not resolved. V was trimmed by 1 base and J by 0 bases, leaving 11 bases between them. The germline V gene has CDR1 LGHDT and CDR2 YNNKEL (reference sequence). The CDR3 is made up of 16 amino acids.

The rearrangement joins TRBV10-3 to TRBJ2-2; 10 bases line up with TRBD1. This CDR3 has 17 amino acids. The germline gives CDR1 ENHRY, CDR2 SYGVKD. The junction had 6 bases not matched to a gene; V was cut back by 5 bases and J by 0 bases. Written as DNA, the CDR3 is TGTGCCATCAGTACCGGGACAGGGGCCTCGAACACCGGGGAGCTGTTTTTT. Its translation: CAISTGTGASNTGELFF.

In its sample, this clone was seen a few times. The CDR3 DNA is TGTGCCAGCAGCTTGGGGGAGGGGCTCCCCCTGGGCTACACCTTC. Amino acid sequence: CASSLGEGLPLGYTF. The chain carries TRBV5-4 and TRBJ1-2, with a tentative D call TRBD1 (5 bases). CDR1 and CDR2 from the germline V gene are SGHNT and YYREEE (reference sequence). The CDR3 is made up of 15 amino acids. Trimming removed 0 bases from V and 8 bases from J, with 17 bases in between.

V usage is TRBV3-1 (or the pseudogene TRBV3-2) and J usage is TRBJ2-1; 7 bases map to TRBD1. This CDR3 is built from 14 residues. After removal of 5 bases from V and 5 bases from J, the junction contained 6 bases not matched to a gene. Germline CDR1 LGHDT, CDR2 YNNKEL (reference sequence). The CDR3 loop is CASSFDRVNNEQFF. CDR3 coding DNA: TGTGCCAGCAGCTTCGACAGGGTCAACAATGAGCAGTTCTTC.

The J gene is TRBJ1-1, the V gene TRBV5-1; D ambiguous. Trimming removed 4 bases at V and 5 bases at J, with 6 bases between. Per germline, CDR1 SGHRS and CDR2 YFSETQ. CDR3 length: 11 residues. The CDR3 loop reads CASSRGTEAFF. The DNA for the CDR3 is TGCGCCAGCAGCCGGGGTACTGAAGCTTTCTTT.

The chain combines TRBV10-3 with TRBJ1-1, with D hard to call. Germline-derived CDR1 and CDR2 are ENHRY and SYGVKD. This CDR3 region has 14 residues. The V end was cut by 3 bases, the J end by 0 bases, with 8 bases between. The CDR3 loop reads CAISDGQMNTEAFF. The CDR3 DNA sequence: TGTGCCATCAGTGATGGGCAGATGAACACTGAAGCTTTCTTT.

This clone has only a few counts. V and J are TRBV3-1 (or the pseudogene TRBV3-2) and TRBJ2-7, with D hard to call. The CDR3 contains 12 residues. Trimming removed 1 base from V and 10 bases from J, with 11 bases in between. Germline values: CDR1 LGHDT, CDR2 YNNKEL (reference sequence). CDR3 DNA: TGTGCCAGCAGCCAAGGCCTAGGGCCCCAGTACTTC. It codes for CASSQGLGPQYF.